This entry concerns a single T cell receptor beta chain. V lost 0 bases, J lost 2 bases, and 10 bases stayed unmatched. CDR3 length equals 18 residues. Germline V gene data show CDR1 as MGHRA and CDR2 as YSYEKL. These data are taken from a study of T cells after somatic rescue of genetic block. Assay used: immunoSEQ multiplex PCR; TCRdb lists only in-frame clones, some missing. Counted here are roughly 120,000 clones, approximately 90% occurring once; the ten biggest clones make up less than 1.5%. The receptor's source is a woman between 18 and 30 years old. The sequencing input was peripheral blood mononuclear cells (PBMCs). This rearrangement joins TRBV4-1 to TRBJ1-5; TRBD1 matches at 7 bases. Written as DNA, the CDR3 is TGCGCCAGCAGCCAAGAATGGACAGGTCTCAAAGGCAATCAGCCCCAGCATTTT. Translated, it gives CASSQEWTGLKGNQPQHF.